Following are 6 T cell receptor beta chains from one sample sequenced in a study of control samples from healthy donors and cancer patients. Profiled with immunoSEQ multiplex PCR; TCRdb holds only in-frame clones, not every one. The data hold approximately 150,000 clones, with about nine tenths observed a single time. Input material: blood. The receptors come from a young man in good health.

The V call is TRBV15, the J call TRBJ1-6, with TRBD1 matching over 7 bases. CDR1 and CDR2 (germline): LNHNV, YYDKDF (reference sequence). The V gene end was trimmed by 0 bases and the J gene end by 12 bases; junction bases not matched to a gene: 17. The CDR3 is made up of 18 amino acids. CDR3 sequence: CATSRDWGRGQRGEPLHF. CDR3 in DNA: TGTGCCACCAGCAGAGATTGGGGGAGGGGGCAAAGAGGTGAACCCCTCCACTTT.

About this clone: An end of the junction does not agree with germline; a read error may underlie this. The rearrangement joins TRBV6-5 to TRBJ2-1, with D unclear. The CDR3 spans 15 residues. The V gene's germline CDR1 is MNHEY and CDR2 SVGAGI. DNA for the CDR3: TGTGCCAGCAGTCCCGGGTTCCCCTCCAACAATGAGCAGTTCTTC. Encoded protein: CASSPGFPSNNEQFF.

V is TRBV6-1 and J is TRBJ2-3, with a weak D call TRBD2 (5 bases). Trimming shortened V by 1 base and J by 2 bases, and 13 bases separated the two germline ends. The V gene's germline CDR1 is MNHNS and CDR2 SASEGT. This CDR3 is built from 16 residues. The CDR3 sequence is CASSEVISGDTDTQYF. In DNA, the CDR3 is TGTGCCAGCAGTGAAGTGATAAGCGGAGACACAGATACGCAGTATTTT.

The chain links TRBV12-5 to TRBJ1-5, with D uncertain. This CDR3 spans 10 amino acids. The ends were cut back, 6 bases at V and 6 bases at J, with 3 bases in the middle. The germline V gene has CDR1 LGHNT and CDR2 FRNRAP. In nucleotides, the CDR3 is TGTGCTAGTGGACTTCAGCCCCAGCATTTT. This encodes CASGLQPQHF.

CDR3 coding DNA: TGTGCCAGCAGCTTACCACTTGAGACTCGGCATGGCTACACCTTC. This translates into CASSLPLETRHGYTF. This chain joins TRBV11-2 and TRBJ1-2, with D uncertain. The CDR3 contains 15 residues. CDR1 SGHAT and CDR2 FQNNGV come from the germline V gene. V was pared by 2 bases and J by 6 bases, with 16 bases between.

The CDR3 DNA reads as TGCAGCGTCAACAGCCTGGGCACCATATATTTT. Its protein product is CSVNSLGTIYF. The J gene is TRBJ1-3, the V gene TRBV29-1; D gene uncertain. V was pared by 6 bases and J by 9 bases, with 12 bases between. Germline V gives CDR1 SQVTM, CDR2 ANQGSEA. The CDR3 spans 11 residues.